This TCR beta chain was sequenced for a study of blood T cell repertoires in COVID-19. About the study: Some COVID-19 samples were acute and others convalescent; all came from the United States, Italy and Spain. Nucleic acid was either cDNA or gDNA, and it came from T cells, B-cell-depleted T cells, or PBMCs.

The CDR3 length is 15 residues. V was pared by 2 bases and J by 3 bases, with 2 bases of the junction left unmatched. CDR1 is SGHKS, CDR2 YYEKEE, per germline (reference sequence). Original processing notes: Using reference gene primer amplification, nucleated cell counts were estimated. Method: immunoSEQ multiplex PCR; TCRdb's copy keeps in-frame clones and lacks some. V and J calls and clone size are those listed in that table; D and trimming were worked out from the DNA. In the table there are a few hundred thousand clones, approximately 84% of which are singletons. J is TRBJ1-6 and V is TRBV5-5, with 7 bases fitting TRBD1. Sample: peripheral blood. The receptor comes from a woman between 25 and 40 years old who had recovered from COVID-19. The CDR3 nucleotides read TGTGCCAGCAGCTTACAGGGGTACTATAATTCACCCCTCCACTTT. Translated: CASSLQGYYNSPLHF.